These 27 T cell receptor beta chains originate from one sample sequenced in a study of radiotherapy plus CTLA-4 blockade in lung cancer. The assay was immunoSEQ multiplex PCR, and TCRdb's table has in-frame clones only and misses some. The table has about 73,000 clones, roughly 87% seen once. The source was peripheral blood, collected from a patient treated with radiotherapy plus ipilimumab. The source of these receptors is a human donor with non-small cell lung cancer that progressed on radiotherapy plus ipilimumab.

The V and J genes are TRBV6-5 and TRBJ2-7; 8 nucleotides line up with TRBD1. The germline CDR1 and CDR2 sequences are MNHEY and SVGAGI. V was pared by 6 bases and J by 0 bases, with 4 bases of the junction left unmatched. This CDR3 has 14 amino acids. CDR3 bases: TGTGCCAGCAGACCGGGACAGGACTCCTACGAGCAGTACTTC. Translation: CASRPGQDSYEQYF.

The rearrangement links TRBV30 to TRBJ2-5; 8 bases line up with TRBD1. Germline V gives CDR1 GTSNPN, CDR2 SVGIG (reference sequence). The CDR3 spans 13 residues. In nucleotides, the CDR3 is TGTGCTAGCCAGGGGGCGGGAAGAGAGACCCAGTACTTC. Its translation: CASQGAGRETQYF. Full variable domain (outside the CDR3, taken from reference TRBV30 and TRBJ2-5): SQTIHQWPATLVQPVGSPLSLECTVEGTSNPNLYWYRQAAGRGLQLLFYSVGIGQISSEVPQNLSASRPQDRQFILSSKKLLLSDSGFYLCASQGAGRETQYFGPGTRLLVL.

This chain uses TRBV6-6 with TRBJ1-2, with D unresolved. Germline V gene sequence: CDR1 MNHNY, CDR2 SVGAGI (reference sequence). Trimming took off 8 bases at V and 5 bases at J, with 9 bases between the two ends. The CDR3 runs 11 residues. The CDR3 region has the DNA TGTGCCAGCTCAATGGAGTATGGCTACACCTTC. It specifies CASSMEYGYTF.

The genes are TRBV5-1 and TRBJ2-3, with 14 bases that match TRBD2. Germline assignment: CDR1 SGHRS and CDR2 YFSETQ. The CDR3 is 18 amino acids. V dropped 2 bases and J dropped 1; count of bases not matched to a gene: 6. CDR3 sequence: CASSFSGTSGRGTDTQYF. The DNA for the CDR3 is TGCGCCAGCAGCTTCTCCGGGACTAGCGGGAGAGGCACAGATACGCAGTATTTT.

The chain links TRBV29-1 to TRBJ2-2, with 11 positions matching TRBD2. The CDR3 consists of 14 residues. With V trimmed by 6 bases and J by 4 bases, 4 bases remained unmatched. Germline CDR1 SQVTM, CDR2 ANQGSEA. The chain's CDR3 is CSVRLAGPTGELFF. CDR3 nucleotides: TGCAGCGTACGACTAGCGGGACCCACCGGGGAGCTGTTTTTT.

This chain joins TRBV5-1 and TRBJ1-1, with TRBD1 as a possible D gene (6 bases). Between the trimmed V and J ends, which lost 0 bases and 6 bases, there was a span of 15 bases. This CDR3 is built from 15 residues. Germline V gives CDR1 SGHRS, CDR2 YFSETQ. The CDR3 sequence: CASSLDPTGSAEAFF. The CDR3 nucleotides read TGCGCCAGCAGCTTGGACCCTACAGGGTCGGCTGAAGCTTTCTTT.

The V and J genes are TRBV10-1 and TRBJ2-1; TRBD2 matches 11 bases. This CDR3 is 17 amino acids long. Per the germline V gene, CDR1 is WNHNN and CDR2 is SYGVQD (reference sequence). J lost 3 bases, V lost 0 bases, and 4 bases had no gene match. The CDR3 reads CASSESSGTSGYNEQFF. CDR3 coding DNA: TGCGCCAGCAGTGAGTCGAGTGGGACTAGCGGCTACAATGAGCAGTTCTTC.

V and J are TRBV2 and TRBJ2-7; D may be TRBD1 or TRBD2 (5 bases each). This CDR3 is 14 amino acids long. Germline-derived CDR1 and CDR2 are SNHLY and FYNNEI. V was pared by 7 bases and J by 2 bases, with 15 bases between. The CDR3 DNA reads TGTGCCAGCACCCTGAGGGACGGAACCTACGAGCAGTACTTC. It specifies CASTLRDGTYEQYF.

The gene calls are TRBV4-2 and TRBJ2-2; a weak D match, TRBD2 (5 bases). Germline CDR1 LGHNA, CDR2 YNFKEQ. This CDR3 region has 15 residues. The V and J ends lost 3 bases and 7 bases respectively, with 15 bases between them. DNA for the CDR3: TGTGCCAGCAGCCAGGAACTAGGCTCGGTCGGGGAGCTGTTTTTT. This sequence encodes CASSQELGSVGELFF.

The chain has TRBV7-9 and TRBJ2-5; 9 bases match TRBD2. V lost 1 base to trimming and J lost 2 bases; unmatched junction nucleotides: 5. Germline V gene data show CDR1 as SEHNR and CDR2 as FQNEAQ (reference sequence). This CDR3 spans 16 amino acids. CDR3 coding DNA: TGTGCCAGCAGCTTAGGTCCGGGACTAGCACAAGAGACCCAGTACTTC. This translates into CASSLGPGLAQETQYF.

This clone was seen a single time. This chain uses TRBV5-6 with TRBJ1-1; 8 positions match TRBD1. The germline CDR1 and CDR2 sequences are SGHDT and YYEEEE. The CDR3 loop spans 15 amino acids. Trimming took 4 bases from V and 1 from J; bases not matched to a gene: 6. Here the CDR3 reads CASSALGQGNTEAFF. The CDR3 DNA follows: TGTGCCAGCAGCGCCTTAGGACAGGGGAACACTGAAGCTTTCTTT.

This chain uses TRBV7-9 with TRBJ1-2; D uncertain. Germline loops: CDR1 SEHNR, CDR2 FQNEAQ (reference sequence). V was clipped by 4 bases and J by 8 bases, with 20 bases between them. The CDR3 runs 15 residues. CDR3 sequence: CASSSPAVRGGGYTF. The CDR3 bases are TGTGCCAGCAGCTCGCCCGCGGTCCGCGGAGGGGGCTACACCTTC.

In DNA, the CDR3 is TGTGCCACTAAAAGGGACCCGAACACTGAAGCTTTCTTT. It yields the protein CATKRDPNTEAFF. The V and J genes are TRBV7-3 and TRBJ1-1; D is possibly TRBD1 (5 bases). CDR3 size: 13 residues. V gave up 10 bases and J gave up 1 base, with 13 bases separating them. Germline V gene data show CDR1 as SGHTA and CDR2 as FQGTGA.

The chain employs TRBV25-1 and TRBJ2-5, with 10 bases lining up with TRBD1. The CDR3 has 14 residues. The trim removed 2 bases at V and 7 bases at J, leaving 4 bases unmatched. The germline V gene has CDR1 MGHDK and CDR2 SYGVNS. The chain's CDR3 is CASSEIGQGGTQYF. CDR3 in DNA: TGTGCCAGCAGTGAAATCGGACAGGGGGGGACCCAGTACTTC. The entire variable domain, with the rest obtained from reference TRBV25-1 and TRBJ2-5, is as follows: EADIYQTPRYLVIGTGKKITLECSQTMGHDKMYWYQQDPGMELHLIHYSYGVNSTEKGDLSSESTVSRIRTEHFPLTLESARPSHTSQYLCASSEIGQGGTQYFGPGTRLLVL.

J is TRBJ2-2 and V is TRBV28; a weak D match, TRBD1 (6 bases). Germline assignment: CDR1 MDHEN and CDR2 SYDVKM. The V end lost 3 bases, the J end lost 2 bases, and 10 bases lay between the germline ends. This CDR3 has 15 amino acids. CDR3 DNA sequence: TGTGCCAGCAGTTTCAGGGGCTTAAACACCGGGGAGCTGTTTTTT. It yields the protein CASSFRGLNTGELFF.

This clone was recorded at least ten times. V is TRBV30 and J is TRBJ2-1; TRBD2 matches at 7 bases. V was pared by 8 bases and J by 5 bases, with 18 bases of the junction left unmatched. The length of the CDR3 is 16 residues. CDR1 and CDR2 from the germline V gene are GTSNPN and SVGIG (reference sequence). DNA for the CDR3: TGTGCCGGGAATTTCGGGGGGAGGGGAGCTAACAATGAGCAGTTCTTC. Translation gives CAGNFGGRGANNEQFF.

The chain uses TRBV6-1 and TRBJ2-3; 11 bases fit TRBD1. Germline V lookup: CDR1 MNHNS, CDR2 SASEGT. Losses at the gene ends were 4 bases for V and 6 bases for J; bases not matched to a gene: 6. The CDR3 covers 15 residues. The chain's CDR3 is CASSAGQGATDTQYF. CDR3 nucleotide sequence: TGTGCCAGCAGTGCCGGACAGGGGGCAACGGATACGCAGTATTTT.

The chain is built from TRBV6-6 and TRBJ1-3; 9 bases agree with TRBD1. The CDR3 loop spans 15 amino acids. Germline values: CDR1 MNHNY, CDR2 SVGAGI (reference sequence). The V and J ends lost 5 bases and 4 bases, in that order; junction bases with no gene match: 6. The CDR3 bases are TGTGCCAGCAGTCCCCCCGACAGGGGGGGAAACACCATATATTTT. Translated, it gives CASSPPDRGGNTIYF.

This clone has only one observation. This chain joins TRBV5-6 and TRBJ2-1; a weak D match, TRBD2 (5 bases). V was cut by 2 bases and J by 0 bases, with 9 bases left in between. Germline V CDR1 and CDR2: SGHDT, YYEEEE. The CDR3 runs 15 residues. This CDR3 reads CASSLNGNSYNEQFF. In DNA form, the CDR3 reads TGTGCCAGCAGCTTAAACGGGAACTCCTACAATGAGCAGTTCTTC.

V gene TRBV28 combines with J gene TRBJ1-5; no clear D. The CDR3 runs 15 residues. The germline V and J ends were trimmed by 6 bases and 0 bases, with 12 bases remaining between them. Germline V lookup: CDR1 MDHEN, CDR2 SYDVKM. The CDR3 is CASRDDGYSNQPQHF. CDR3 in DNA: TGTGCCAGCAGAGACGACGGATATAGCAATCAGCCCCAGCATTTT. The complete variable domain, with remaining parts taken from reference TRBV28 and TRBJ1-5, reads DVKVTQSSRYLVKRTGEKVFLECVQDMDHENMFWYRQDPGLGLRLIYFSYDVKMKEKGDIPEGYSVSREKKERFSLILESASTNQTSMYLCASRDDGYSNQPQHFGDGTRLSIL.

V gene TRBV5-1 combines with J gene TRBJ2-2; a weak D match, TRBD2 (6 bases). V was shortened by 4 bases and J by 1 base, with 14 bases between the two germline ends. The V gene's germline CDR1 is SGHRS and CDR2 YFSETQ. The CDR3 is made up of 16 amino acids. The CDR3: CASSTGAGLNTGELFF. CDR3 nucleotides: TGCGCCAGCAGCACCGGAGCGGGTCTGAACACCGGGGAGCTGTTTTTT.

The chain couples TRBV12-5 to TRBJ2-7; 7 positions agree with TRBD1. The CDR3 is made up of 14 amino acids. Germline V gene data show CDR1 as LGHNT and CDR2 as FRNRAP. The ends lost 1 base at V and 5 bases at J; junction bases unmatched: 5. CDR3 in amino acids: CASGLGQGRNEQYF. The CDR3 DNA reads TGTGCTAGTGGTTTGGGACAGGGTAGAAACGAGCAGTACTTC.

The chain links TRBV11-2 to TRBJ2-5; D remains ambiguous. This CDR3 has 14 amino acids. Germline CDR1 reads SGHAT; CDR2 reads FQNNGV. V was cut by 1 base and J by 7 bases, with 13 bases left in between. CDR3 sequence reads: CASSLGTHLPTQYF. CDR3 sequence (DNA): TGTGCCAGCAGCTTAGGGACCCATCTTCCGACCCAGTACTTC.

V usage is TRBV13 and J usage is TRBJ2-1; the match to TRBD2 covers 8 bases. The germline V gene encodes CDR1 PRHDT and CDR2 FYEKMQ (reference sequence). Trimming took 5 bases from V and 8 from J; bases not matched to a gene: 17. The CDR3 covers 17 residues. CDR3 protein: CASSRFSGSLIEDEQFF. DNA for the CDR3: TGTGCCAGCAGCCGATTCAGCGGGAGTCTAATAGAGGATGAGCAGTTCTTC.

V and J are TRBV7-3 and TRBJ2-5, with 9 bases that match TRBD2. Germline V CDR1 and CDR2: SGHTA, FQGTGA. The ends lost 5 bases at V and 5 bases at J; junction bases unmatched: 9. The CDR3 contains 15 residues. This CDR3 reads CASSGSGRSWETQYF. The CDR3 DNA sequence: TGTGCCAGCAGCGGTAGCGGGAGAAGCTGGGAGACCCAGTACTTC. The entire variable domain, with the rest obtained from reference TRBV7-3 and TRBJ2-5, is as follows: GAGVSQTPSNKVTEKGKYVELRCDPISGHTALYWYRQSLGQGPEFLIYFQGTGAADDSGLPNDRFFAVRPEGSVSTLKIQRTERGDSAVYLCASSGSGRSWETQYFGPGTRLLVL.

The chain is built from TRBV6-5 and TRBJ2-2, with TRBD2 matching over 8 bases. The V and J ends lost 8 bases and 7 bases, in that order; junction bases with no gene match: 9. The CDR3 spans 14 residues. Germline V CDR1 and CDR2: MNHEY, SVGAGI. DNA of the CDR3: TGTGCCAGCCAACGGGCGGGAGGTGGCGGGGAGCTGTTTTTT. As protein: CASQRAGGGGELFF.

The chain employs TRBV4-2 and TRBJ2-2; D not certain. The germline CDR1 and CDR2 sequences are LGHNA and YNFKEQ. Trimming stripped 1 base from V and 0 bases from J, with 6 bases between. The CDR3 has 15 amino acids. CDR3: CASSQAPTNTGELFF. The CDR3 DNA reads TGTGCCAGCAGCCAAGCCCCTACGAACACCGGGGAGCTGTTTTTT.